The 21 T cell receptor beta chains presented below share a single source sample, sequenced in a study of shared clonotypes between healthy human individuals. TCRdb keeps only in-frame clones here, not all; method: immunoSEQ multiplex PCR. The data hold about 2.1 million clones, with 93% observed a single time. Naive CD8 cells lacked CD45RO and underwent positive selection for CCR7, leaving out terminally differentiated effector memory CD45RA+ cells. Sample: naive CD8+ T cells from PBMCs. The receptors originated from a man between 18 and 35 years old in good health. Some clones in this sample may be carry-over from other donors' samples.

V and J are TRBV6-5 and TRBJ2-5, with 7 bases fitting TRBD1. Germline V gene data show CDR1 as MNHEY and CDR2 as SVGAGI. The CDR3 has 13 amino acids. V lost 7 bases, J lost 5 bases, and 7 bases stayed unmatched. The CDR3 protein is CASIGDSRETQYF. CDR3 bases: TGTGCCAGCATCGGGGACAGCAGGGAGACCCAGTACTTC.

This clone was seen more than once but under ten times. The CDR3 coding sequence is TGTGCCAGCAGACAACTCTTAGGGGGTGAAGCTTTCTTT. Amino acids: CASRQLLGGEAFF. V and J are TRBV6-1 and TRBJ1-1, with D perhaps TRBD1 (6 bases). V was clipped by 6 bases and J by 7 bases, with 15 bases between them. Looked up from germline, CDR1 is MNHNS and CDR2 is SASEGT. This CDR3 is built from 13 residues.

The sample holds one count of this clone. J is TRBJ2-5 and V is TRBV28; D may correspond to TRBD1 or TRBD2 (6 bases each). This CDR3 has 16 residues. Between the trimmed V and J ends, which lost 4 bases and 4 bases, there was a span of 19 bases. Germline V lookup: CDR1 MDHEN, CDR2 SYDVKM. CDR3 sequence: CASSSHLRGGSETQYF. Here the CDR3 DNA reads TGTGCCAGCAGTTCCCATCTTCGAGGGGGGTCAGAGACCCAGTACTTC.

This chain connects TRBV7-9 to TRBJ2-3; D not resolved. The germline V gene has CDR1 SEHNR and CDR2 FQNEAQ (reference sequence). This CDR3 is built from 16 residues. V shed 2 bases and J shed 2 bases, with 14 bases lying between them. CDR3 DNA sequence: TGTGCCAGCAGCTTAAACAGAAACGAATTCACAGATACGCAGTATTTT. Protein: CASSLNRNEFTDTQYF.

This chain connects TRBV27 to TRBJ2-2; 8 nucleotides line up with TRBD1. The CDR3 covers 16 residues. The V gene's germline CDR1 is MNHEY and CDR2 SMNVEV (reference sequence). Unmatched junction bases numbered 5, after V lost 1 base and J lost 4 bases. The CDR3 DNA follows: TGTGCCAGCAGTTTATATGGCCAGGGGGCCACCGGGGAGCTGTTTTTT. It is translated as CASSLYGQGATGELFF.

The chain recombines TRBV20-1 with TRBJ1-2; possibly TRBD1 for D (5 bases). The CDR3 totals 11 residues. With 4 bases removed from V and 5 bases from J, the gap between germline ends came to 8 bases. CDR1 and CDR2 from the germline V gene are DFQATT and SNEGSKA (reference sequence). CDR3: CSATEGYGYTF. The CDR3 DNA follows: TGCAGTGCTACCGAGGGGTATGGCTACACCTTC.

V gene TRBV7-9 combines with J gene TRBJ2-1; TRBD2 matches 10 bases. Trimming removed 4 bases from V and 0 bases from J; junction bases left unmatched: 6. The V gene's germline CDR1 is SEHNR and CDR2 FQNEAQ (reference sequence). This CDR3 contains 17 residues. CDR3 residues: CASSSPPSGSSYNEQFF. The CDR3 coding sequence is TGTGCCAGCAGCTCCCCCCCTAGCGGGAGCTCCTACAATGAGCAGTTCTTC.

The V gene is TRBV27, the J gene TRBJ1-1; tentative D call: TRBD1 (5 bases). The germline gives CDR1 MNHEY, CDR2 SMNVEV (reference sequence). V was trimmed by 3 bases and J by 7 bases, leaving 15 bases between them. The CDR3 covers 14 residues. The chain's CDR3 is CASSFGGGANEAFF. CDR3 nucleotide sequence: TGTGCCAGCAGTTTCGGGGGGGGAGCGAATGAAGCTTTCTTT.

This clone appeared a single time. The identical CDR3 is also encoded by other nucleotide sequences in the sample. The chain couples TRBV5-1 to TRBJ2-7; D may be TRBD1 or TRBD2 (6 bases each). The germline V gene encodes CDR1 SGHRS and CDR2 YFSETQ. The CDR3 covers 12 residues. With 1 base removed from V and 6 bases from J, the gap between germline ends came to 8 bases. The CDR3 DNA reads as TGCGCCAGCAGCTTGTCGGGGGCCGAGCAGTACTTC. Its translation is CASSLSGAEQYF.

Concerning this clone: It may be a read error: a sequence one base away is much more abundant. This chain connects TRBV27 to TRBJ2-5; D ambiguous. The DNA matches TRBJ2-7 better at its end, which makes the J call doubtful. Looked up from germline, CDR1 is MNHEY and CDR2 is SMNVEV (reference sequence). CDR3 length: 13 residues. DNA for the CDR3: TGTGCCAGCAGTTTGGGCGGCTCCTACGAGCAGTACTTC. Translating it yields CASSLGGSYEQYF.

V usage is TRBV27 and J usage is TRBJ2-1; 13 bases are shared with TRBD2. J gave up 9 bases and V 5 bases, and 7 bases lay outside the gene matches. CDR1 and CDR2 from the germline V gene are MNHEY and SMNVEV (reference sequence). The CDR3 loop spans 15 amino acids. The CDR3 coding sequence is TGTGCCAGCAGTATCGGGACTAGCGGGACTATTGAGCAGTTCTTC. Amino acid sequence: CASSIGTSGTIEQFF.

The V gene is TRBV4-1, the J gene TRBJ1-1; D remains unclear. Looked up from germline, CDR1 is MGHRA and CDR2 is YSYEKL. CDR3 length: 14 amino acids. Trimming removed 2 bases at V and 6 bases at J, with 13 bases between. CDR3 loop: CASSQFRGVAEAFF. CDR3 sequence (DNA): TGCGCCAGCAGCCAATTTCGTGGAGTCGCTGAAGCTTTCTTT.

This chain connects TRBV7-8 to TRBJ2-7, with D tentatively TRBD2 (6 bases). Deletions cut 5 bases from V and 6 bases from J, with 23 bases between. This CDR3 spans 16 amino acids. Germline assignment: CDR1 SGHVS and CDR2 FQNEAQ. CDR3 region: CASSNDGGPGLSEQYF. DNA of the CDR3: TGTGCCAGCAGCAACGACGGGGGACCTGGCCTCTCCGAGCAGTACTTC.

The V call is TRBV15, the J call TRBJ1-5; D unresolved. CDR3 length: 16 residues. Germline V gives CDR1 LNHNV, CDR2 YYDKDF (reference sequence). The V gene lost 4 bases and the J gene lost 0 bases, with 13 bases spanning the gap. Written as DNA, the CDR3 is TGTGCCACCAGCAACACCTACAGCCATAGCAATCAGCCCCAGCATTTT. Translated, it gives CATSNTYSHSNQPQHF.

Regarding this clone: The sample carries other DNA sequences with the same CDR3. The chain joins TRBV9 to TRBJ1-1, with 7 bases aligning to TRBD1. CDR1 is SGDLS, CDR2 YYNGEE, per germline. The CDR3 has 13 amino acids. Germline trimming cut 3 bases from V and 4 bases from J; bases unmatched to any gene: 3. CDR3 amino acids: CASSATGVTEAFF. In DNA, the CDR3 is TGTGCCAGCAGCGCCACAGGGGTCACTGAAGCTTTCTTT.

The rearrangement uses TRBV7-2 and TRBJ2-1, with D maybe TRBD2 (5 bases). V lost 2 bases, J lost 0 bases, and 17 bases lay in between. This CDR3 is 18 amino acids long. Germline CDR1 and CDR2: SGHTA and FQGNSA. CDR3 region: CASSLILRADDSYNEQFF. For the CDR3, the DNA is TGTGCCAGCAGCTTAATATTGAGAGCGGACGACTCCTACAATGAGCAGTTCTTC.

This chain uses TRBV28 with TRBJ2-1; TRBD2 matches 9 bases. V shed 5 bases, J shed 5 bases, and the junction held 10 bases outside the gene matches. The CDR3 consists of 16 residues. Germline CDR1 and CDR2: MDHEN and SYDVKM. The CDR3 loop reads CASSITIAGAHNEQFF. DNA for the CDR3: TGTGCCAGCAGTATCACCATAGCGGGAGCCCACAATGAGCAGTTCTTC.

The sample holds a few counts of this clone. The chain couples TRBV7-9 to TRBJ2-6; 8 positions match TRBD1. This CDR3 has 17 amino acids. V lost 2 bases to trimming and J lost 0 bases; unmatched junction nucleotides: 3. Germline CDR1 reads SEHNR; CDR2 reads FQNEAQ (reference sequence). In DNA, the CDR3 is TGTGCCAGCAGCTTAAGACAGGGGATCTCTGGGGCCAACGTCCTGACTTTC. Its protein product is CASSLRQGISGANVLTF.

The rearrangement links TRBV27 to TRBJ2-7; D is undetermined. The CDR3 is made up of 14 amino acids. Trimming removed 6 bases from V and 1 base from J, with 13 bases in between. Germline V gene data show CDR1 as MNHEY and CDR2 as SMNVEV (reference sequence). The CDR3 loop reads CASSPRLKSYEQYF. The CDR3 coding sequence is TGTGCCAGCAGCCCCCGTTTAAAGTCCTACGAGCAGTACTTC.

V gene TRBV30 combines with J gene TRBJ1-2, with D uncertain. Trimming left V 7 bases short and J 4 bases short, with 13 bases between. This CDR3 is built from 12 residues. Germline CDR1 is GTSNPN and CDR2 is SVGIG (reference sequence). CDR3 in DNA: TGTGCCTACCGACTGTCGACCTATGGCTACACCTTC. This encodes CAYRLSTYGYTF.

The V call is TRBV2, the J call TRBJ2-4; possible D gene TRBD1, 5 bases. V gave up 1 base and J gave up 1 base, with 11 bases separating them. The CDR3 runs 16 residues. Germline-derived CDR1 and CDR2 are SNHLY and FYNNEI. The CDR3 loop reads CASSEVGRVAKNIQYF. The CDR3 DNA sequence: TGTGCCAGCAGTGAAGTGGGCAGGGTTGCCAAAAACATTCAGTACTTC.